The rows below give T cell receptor beta chains drawn from one sample of a study of T cell responses to AZD1222 COVID-19 vaccine. Assay used: immunoSEQ multiplex PCR; TCRdb lists only in-frame clones, some missing. The sample gives over 100,000 clones, about nine tenths of which show up once; around 24% is in the top ten. The starting material was peripheral blood, obtained on day 0 of AZD1222 vaccination. The receptors here all came from an adult in good health. CDR3s include the opening cysteine and the closing phenylalanine or tryptophan. A D gene is named only where the DNA matches it firmly. Size tells how often a clone was seen (once, few, many) or the class of an expanded clone, and some rows leave it out.

clone_size d_call j_call v_call cdr3_aa cdr3_nt
- - TRBJ1-5 TRBV28 CASSLGQTLFNQPQHF TGTGCCAGCAGTCTCGGGCAAACACTTTTCAATCAGCCCCAGCATTTT
- TRBD1 TRBJ2-1 TRBV18 CASSPPGQGISNEQFF TGTGCCAGCTCACCGCCGGGACAGGGAATTAGCAATGAGCAGTTCTTC
- - TRBJ2-3 TRBV9 CASSLSGLTDTQYF TGTGCCAGCAGCCTCAGCGGCCTCACAGATACGCAGTATTTT
- - TRBJ1-2 TRBV5-5 CASSLESGYGYTF TGTGCCAGCAGCTTGGAGTCGGGGTATGGCTACACCTTC
- TRBD2 TRBJ2-5 TRBV19 CASSPPSASGASTQYF TGTGCCAGTAGTCCCCCTTCGGCTAGCGGGGCGTCAACCCAGTACTTC
few TRBD1 TRBJ2-6 TRBV7-9 CASSLWTGITSGANVLTF TGTGCCAGCAGCCTATGGACAGGGATAACCTCTGGGGCCAACGTCCTGACTTTC
- TRBD1 TRBJ2-7 TRBV3-1/TRBV3-2 CASSQGDSGRDYEQYF TGTGCCAGCAGCCAAGGGGACAGCGGAAGGGACTACGAGCAGTACTTC
- TRBD1 TRBJ1-3 TRBV18 CASSPGQGERNTIYF TGTGCCAGCTCGCCGGGACAGGGAGAGCGGAACACCATATATTTT
- - TRBJ1-5 TRBV7-2 CASSLEISWDQPQHF TGTGCCAGCAGCTTAGAGATCTCGTGGGATCAGCCCCAGCATTTT
- TRBD1 TRBJ2-3 TRBV7-9 CAGKQGIGADTQYF TGTGCCGGAAAACAGGGGATCGGCGCAGATACGCAGTATTTT
- TRBD1 TRBJ1-1 TRBV5-6 CASSFLGGGMNTEAFF TGTGCCAGCAGCTTCCTGGGAGGGGGCATGAACACTGAAGCTTTCTTT
- - TRBJ1-6 TRBV5-6 CASSLVTDSPLHF TGTGCCAGCAGCTTGGTTACAGATTCACCCCTCCACTTT
- - TRBJ1-5 TRBV21-1 CASSTLSRTGKPQHF TGTGCCAGCAGCACCCTCTCCAGAACAGGGAAGCCCCAGCATTTT
- - TRBJ1-5 TRBV10-1 CASRGSGDQPQHF TGCGCCAGCAGGGGCTCAGGAGATCAGCCCCAGCATTTT
- - TRBJ1-1 TRBV6-5 CASSFLAGTTEAFF TGTGCCAGCAGTTTTCTGGCCGGGACCACTGAAGCTTTCTTT
- TRBD1 TRBJ1-4 TRBV28 CASSFTPGTGNEKLFF TGTGCCAGCAGTTTTACCCCCGGGACAGGGAATGAAAAACTGTTTTTT
few - TRBJ1-2 TRBV7-7 CASSLIQTVLYGYTF TGTGCTAGCAGCTTAATCCAGACAGTACTATATGGCTACACCTTC
- - TRBJ2-7 TRBV10-3 CAILMALGGYEQYF TGTGCCATTCTGATGGCCCTAGGGGGCTACGAGCAGTACTTC
- TRBD1 TRBJ1-2 TRBV2 CASSGGQGLGYTF TGTGCCAGCAGTGGGGGACAGGGTCTTGGCTACACCTTC
once TRBD1 TRBJ2-2 TRBV7-2 CASSNRDSLTGELFF TGTGCCAGCAGCAACCGGGACAGCCTCACCGGGGAGCTGTTTTTT
- TRBD1 TRBJ1-2 TRBV7-9 CASSRISTGEDYGYTF TGTGCCAGCAGCCGAATTTCGACAGGGGAGGACTATGGCTACACCTTC
- - TRBJ1-5 TRBV6-5 CATSTGSNQPQHF TGTGCCACCTCGACGGGTAGCAATCAGCCCCAGCATTTT
- - TRBJ1-4 TRBV5-1 CASSRAATNEKLFF TGCGCCAGCAGTCGGGCAGCAACTAATGAAAAACTGTTTTTT
- - TRBJ1-3 TRBV7-7 CASRPLQENTIYF TGTGCTAGCAGACCCCTCCAGGAAAACACCATATATTTT
- - TRBJ2-3 TRBV10-3 CAISESMGDTQYF TGTGCCATCAGTGAGTCGATGGGAGATACGCAGTATTTT
- - TRBJ2-2 TRBV6-5 CASSYPPTGELFF TGTGCCAGCAGTTATCCCCCGACCGGGGAGCTGTTTTTT
- TRBD1 TRBJ1-1 TRBV2 CASSELDRLNTEAFF TGTGCCAGCAGTGAGCTGGACAGGCTGAACACTGAAGCTTTCTTT
- - TRBJ1-2 TRBV2 CASSATPRQKYGYTF TGTGCCAGCAGTGCAACTCCCCGACAGAAATATGGCTACACCTTC
- - TRBJ1-1 TRBV10-3 CAVGAGNTEAFF TGTGCCGTGGGGGCGGGGAACACTGAAGCTTTCTTT
- TRBD2 TRBJ2-7 TRBV6-4 CASSAGLAGGITYEQYF TGTGCCAGCAGTGCAGGACTAGCGGGGGGTATCACCTACGAGCAGTACTTC
- - TRBJ1-1 TRBV12-3/TRBV12-4 CASSFFSTEAFF TGTGCCAGCAGTTTTTTTTCCACTGAAGCTTTCTTT
- - TRBJ1-2 TRBV7-9 CASSLQGSRGFGYTF TGTGCCAGCAGCCTGCAGGGATCCAGGGGTTTTGGCTACACCTTC
- - TRBJ1-1 TRBV6-5 CASSYSRGDAGAFF TGTGCCAGCAGTTACTCGAGGGGTGACGCGGGAGCTTTCTTT
once - TRBJ1-5 TRBV18 CASSPGVSNQPQHF TGTGCCAGCTCGCCAGGGGTTAGCAATCAGCCCCAGCATTTT
- TRBD2 TRBJ2-1 TRBV28 CASSLYGTSGGHYNEQFF TGTGCCAGCAGTTTATATGGGACTAGCGGGGGGCATTACAATGAGCAGTTCTTC
- TRBD1 TRBJ1-4 TRBV6-5 CASSIRDRVGKLFF TGTGCCAGCAGTATTAGGGACAGGGTAGGAAAACTGTTTTTT
- TRBD2 TRBJ2-2 TRBV7-2 CASSSGLAGGPGELFF TGTGCCAGCAGCTCCGGACTAGCGGGGGGCCCCGGGGAGCTGTTTTTT
- - TRBJ1-5 TRBV13 CASSLGGRGQPQHF TGTGCCAGCAGCTTGGGGGGTCGAGGGCAGCCCCAGCATTTT
- TRBD1 TRBJ1-2 TRBV7-9 CASSLEDRSPANYGYTF TGTGCCAGCAGCTTAGAGGACAGGTCGCCAGCTAACTATGGCTACACCTTC
- - TRBJ1-2 TRBV16 CASSQPAATSYGYTF TGTGCCAGCAGCCAACCTGCTGCTACTTCCTATGGCTACACCTTC
- - TRBJ2-3 TRBV6-2/TRBV6-3 CASRPLGRFTDTQYF TGTGCCAGCAGACCTTTGGGGCGTTTCACAGATACGCAGTATTTT
- TRBD1 TRBJ2-1 TRBV19 CASSIRQGAWDEQFF TGTGCCAGTAGTATACGACAGGGGGCATGGGATGAGCAGTTCTTC
once TRBD1 TRBJ2-2 TRBV4-3 CASSQGGTGGFTGELFF TGCGCCAGCAGCCAAGGGGGGACAGGGGGTTTCACCGGGGAGCTGTTTTTT
- - TRBJ1-4 TRBV15 CATSGGGRENEKLFF TGTGCCACCAGCGGCGGGGGCAGGGAAAATGAAAAACTGTTTTTT
- TRBD1 TRBJ1-5 TRBV19 CASTKDRAQPQHF TGTGCCAGCACTAAGGACAGGGCTCAGCCCCAGCATTTT
- TRBD1 TRBJ1-6 TRBV2 CARTPGQSSSYNSPLHF TGTGCCAGAACCCCGGGACAGAGTAGCTCCTATAATTCACCCCTCCACTTT
- - TRBJ2-5 TRBV5-1 CASSHPAEETQYF TGCGCCAGCAGCCACCCAGCGGAAGAGACCCAGTACTTC
- TRBD1 TRBJ2-5 TRBV25-1 CASSVGTGARETQYF TGTGCCAGCAGTGTAGGGACAGGGGCGAGGGAGACCCAGTACTTC
- - TRBJ1-1 TRBV7-6 CASSLAGLNTEAFF TGTGCCAGCAGCTTAGCAGGGCTCAACACTGAAGCTTTCTTT
- TRBD1 TRBJ1-1 TRBV4-1 CASSQDPQGAATEAFF TGCGCCAGCAGCCAAGATCCGCAGGGGGCGGCGACTGAAGCTTTCTTT
- - TRBJ1-5 TRBV7-2 CASSLVGSNQPQHF TGTGCCAGCAGCTTAGTGGGGAGCAATCAGCCCCAGCATTTT
many TRBD1 TRBJ1-2 TRBV30 CAWSRGQGTGYTF TGTGCCTGGAGCCGGGGACAGGGCACGGGCTACACCTTC
- - TRBJ2-3 TRBV30 CAWTPPGSPPDTQYF TGTGCCTGGACCCCTCCAGGGAGTCCCCCAGATACGCAGTATTTT
- - TRBJ1-2 TRBV5-6 CASSLGGLGYGYTF TGTGCCAGCAGCTTGGGGGGACTGGGCTATGGCTACACCTTC